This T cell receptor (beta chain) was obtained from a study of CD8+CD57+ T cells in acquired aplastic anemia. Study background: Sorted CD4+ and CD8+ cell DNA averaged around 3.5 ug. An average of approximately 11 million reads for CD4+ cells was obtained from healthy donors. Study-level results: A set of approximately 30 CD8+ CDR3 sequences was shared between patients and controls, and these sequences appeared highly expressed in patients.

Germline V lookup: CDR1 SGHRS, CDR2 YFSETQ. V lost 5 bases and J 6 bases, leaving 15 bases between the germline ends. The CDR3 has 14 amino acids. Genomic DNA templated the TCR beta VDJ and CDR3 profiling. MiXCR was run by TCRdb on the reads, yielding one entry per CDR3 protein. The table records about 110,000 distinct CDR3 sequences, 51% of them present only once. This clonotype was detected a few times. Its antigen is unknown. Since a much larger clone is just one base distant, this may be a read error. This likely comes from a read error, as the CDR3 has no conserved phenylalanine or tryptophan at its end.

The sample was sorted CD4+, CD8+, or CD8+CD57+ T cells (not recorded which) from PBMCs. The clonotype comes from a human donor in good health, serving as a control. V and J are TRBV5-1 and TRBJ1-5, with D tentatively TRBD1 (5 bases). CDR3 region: CASSDSSGSQPQHS. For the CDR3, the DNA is TGCGCCAGCAGTGACAGTTCAGGGAGTCAGCCCCAGCATTCT.